The 2 T cell receptor beta chains listed next were all sequenced from one sample in a study of blood T cells in healthy people across ages. The second PCR ran about 6 to 12 cycles with a sample-barcoded 5' primer and J-beta primers. TCRdb independently ran MiXCR on the 5' RACE reads; one entry per CDR3 protein. The table lists over 1,500,000 distinct CDR3 sequences, about two fifths of them singletons. The sample comprised blood. Receptors were obtained from a human donor in good health.

This clonotype was detected only once. V and J are TRBV27 and TRBJ1-2, with 7 bases matching TRBD1. The CDR3 runs 16 residues. J lost 3 bases, V lost 0 bases, and 7 bases had no gene match. From germline, CDR1 is MNHEY and CDR2 SMNVEV (reference sequence). The CDR3 spells CASSLSPSGTDYGYTF. As DNA, the CDR3 is TGTGCCAGCAGTTTATCGCCCTCCGGGACAGACTATGGCTACACCTTC.

J is TRBJ2-3 and V is TRBV7-2, with 8 bases matching TRBD1. The germline CDR1 and CDR2 sequences are SGHTA and FQGNSA. Unmatched junction bases numbered 12, after V lost 4 bases and J lost 12 bases. The CDR3 runs 14 residues. CDR3 bases: TGTGCCAGCAGCTCACCAGGGGGCGCAGAGACCCAGTATTTT. Protein sequence: CASSSPGGAETQYF.